This T cell receptor beta chain was profiled in a study of cytomegalovirus exposure and HLA in healthy donors. Primers included in the PCR were 60 Vbeta and 13 Jbeta primers. Some clones are missing from TCRdb's copy, which holds only in-frame ones; the method was immunoSEQ multiplex PCR. The sample includes just over 150,000 clones, 70% to 90% seen only once; the top ten take 2.3%. The CDR3 sequence is 11 residues long. CDR1 and CDR2 from the germline V gene are DFQATT and SNEGSKA (reference sequence). V lost 3 bases to trimming and J lost 5 bases, with 8 bases between them. General study results and limits: In a later analysis, most CMV-associated TCR beta chains appeared HLA-restricted. The study carried out a later analysis of TCR beta sequences. It associated 15,000 to 20,000 of them with specific HLA alleles at a false discovery rate of 0.05. The authors judged a highly shared variant cluster likely a sequencing artifact. Prediction of most subjects' HLA-A and HLA-B alleles by TCR beta sequences was reportedly accurate.

About this clone: The antigen is undetermined.

The V gene is TRBV20-1, the J gene TRBJ2-7; D is unresolved. The clonotype comes from a woman under 30 in good health and CMV-seronegative. Sequencing was carried out using PBMCs. The CDR3 DNA is TGCAGTGCTAGCCGGAGCCACGAGCAGTACTTC. This encodes CSASRSHEQYF.